Here is one TCR beta chain with its context. Its antigen is still unknown. Documented time point: pre-treatment sample, taken before nivolumab and TIL therapy. This specimen belongs to a study of TIL therapy for anti-PD-1-resistant metastatic lung cancer. Overall study: Several tumors were EGFR-mutant and two were ALK-rearranged.

Sequencing used immunoSEQ v3. Sequencing was performed with immunoSEQ multiplex PCR; in TCRdb, only in-frame clones are kept and a portion is missing. Of tens of thousands of clones in the sample, 86% were seen once. CDR1 and CDR2 (germline): LNHDA, SQIVND (reference sequence). The V and J ends lost 5 bases and 2 bases, in that order; junction bases with no gene match: 6. CDR3 length: 14 amino acids. The study's findings and limits: The baseline peripheral repertoire was partially replaced by infused TIL clonotypes that later decayed.

The chain links TRBV19 to TRBJ2-7; TRBD2 matches 7 bases. The source material was blood, sampled at baseline. This TCR was recovered from a person aged 25 to 79 with non-small cell lung cancer. The CDR3 DNA sequence: TGTGCCAGTAGTTCGGGGCGGGAGCCCTACGAGCAGTACTTC. Amino acid sequence: CASSSGREPYEQYF. The full variable domain, in which reference TRBV19 and TRBJ2-7 provide the parts outside the CDR3, is DGGITQSPKYLFRKEGQNVTLSCEQNLNHDAMYWYRQDPGQGLRLIYYSQIVNDFQKGDIAEGYSVSREKKESFPLTVTSAQKNPTAFYLCASSSGREPYEQYFGPGTRLTVT.